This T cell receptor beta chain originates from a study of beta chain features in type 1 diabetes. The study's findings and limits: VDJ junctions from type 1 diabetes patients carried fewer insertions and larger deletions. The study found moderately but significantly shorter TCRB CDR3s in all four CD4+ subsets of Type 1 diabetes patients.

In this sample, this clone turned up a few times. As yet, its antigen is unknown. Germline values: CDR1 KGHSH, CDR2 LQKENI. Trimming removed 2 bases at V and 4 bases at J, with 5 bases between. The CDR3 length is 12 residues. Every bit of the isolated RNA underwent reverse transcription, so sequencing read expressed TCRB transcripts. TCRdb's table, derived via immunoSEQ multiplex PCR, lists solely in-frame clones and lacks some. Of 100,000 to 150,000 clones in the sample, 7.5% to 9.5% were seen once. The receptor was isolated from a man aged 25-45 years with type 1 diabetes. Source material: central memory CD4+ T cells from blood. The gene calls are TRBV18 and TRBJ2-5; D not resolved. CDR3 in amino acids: CASSPSGETQYF. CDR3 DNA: TGTGCCAGCTCACCATCGGGAGAGACCCAGTACTTC.